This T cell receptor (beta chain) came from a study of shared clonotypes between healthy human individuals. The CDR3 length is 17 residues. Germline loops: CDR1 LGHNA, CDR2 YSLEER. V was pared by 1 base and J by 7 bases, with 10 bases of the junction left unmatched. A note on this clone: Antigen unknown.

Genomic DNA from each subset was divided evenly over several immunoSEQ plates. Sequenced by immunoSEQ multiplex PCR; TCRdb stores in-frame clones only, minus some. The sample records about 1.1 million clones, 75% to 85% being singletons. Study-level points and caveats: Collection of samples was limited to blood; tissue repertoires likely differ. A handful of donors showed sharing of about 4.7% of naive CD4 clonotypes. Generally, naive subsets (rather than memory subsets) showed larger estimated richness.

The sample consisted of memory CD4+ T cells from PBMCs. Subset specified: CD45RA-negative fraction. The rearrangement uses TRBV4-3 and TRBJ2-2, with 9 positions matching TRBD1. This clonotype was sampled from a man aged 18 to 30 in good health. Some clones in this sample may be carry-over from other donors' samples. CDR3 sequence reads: CASSQGAGTGIYGELFF. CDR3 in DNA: TGCGCCAGCAGCCAAGGGGCCGGGACAGGGATCTACGGGGAGCTGTTTTTT.